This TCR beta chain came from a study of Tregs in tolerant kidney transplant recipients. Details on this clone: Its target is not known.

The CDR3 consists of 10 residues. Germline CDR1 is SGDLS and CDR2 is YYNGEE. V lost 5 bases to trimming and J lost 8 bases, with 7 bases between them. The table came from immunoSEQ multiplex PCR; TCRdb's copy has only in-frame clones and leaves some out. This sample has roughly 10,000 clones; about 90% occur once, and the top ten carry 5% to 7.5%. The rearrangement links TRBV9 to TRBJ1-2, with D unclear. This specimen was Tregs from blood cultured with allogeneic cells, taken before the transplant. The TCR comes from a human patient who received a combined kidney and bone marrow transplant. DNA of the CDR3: TGTGCCAGCAGAGGAGGGGGCTACACCTTC. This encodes CASRGGGYTF.